This is a list of T cell receptor beta chains from one sample in a study of shared clonotypes between healthy human individuals. Assay used: immunoSEQ multiplex PCR; TCRdb lists only in-frame clones, some missing. The data hold 1,500,000 or so clones, with roughly 95% observed a single time. The sample comprised naive CD4+ T cells sorted from blood. The receptors derive from a man aged 25-45 years in good health. Both conserved end residues are part of each CDR3. The D gene is left open where the match is weak. Expanded clones are given a class, and other clones once, few, many or no size at all.

abundance	v_gene	j_gene	d_gene	CDR3aa	CDR3nt
-	TRBV25-1	TRBJ1-3	-	CASSEWGGNSGNTIYF	TGTGCCAGCAGTGAATGGGGGGGCAACTCTGGAAACACCATATATTTT
-	TRBV5-1	TRBJ2-5	TRBD1	CASSLPSTGGRQETQYF	TGCGCCAGCAGTCTACCGTCGACAGGGGGTAGGCAAGAGACCCAGTACTTC
-	TRBV10-3	TRBJ1-3	-	CAISESTLAASLGNTIYF	TGTGCCATCAGTGAGTCGACTCTGGCCGCAAGTCTCGGAAACACCATATATTTT
once	TRBV18	TRBJ2-7	-	CASSPPAHEQYF	TGTGCCAGCTCACCACCCGCCCACGAGCAGTACTTC
-	TRBV25-1	TRBJ2-5	-	CASSALLGAAQETQYF	TGTGCCAGCAGTGCCCTCTTAGGGGCAGCACAAGAGACCCAGTACTTC
-	TRBV5-5	TRBJ1-5	-	CASSKLGQPQHF	TGTGCCAGCAGTAAACTTGGTCAGCCCCAGCATTTT
-	TRBV7-6	TRBJ2-1	-	CASSFSSGQGAEQFF	TGTGCCAGCAGCTTTTCTTCGGGGCAAGGGGCTGAGCAGTTCTTC
-	TRBV7-2	TRBJ1-1	TRBD1	CASSLGAGGAFF	TGTGCCAGCAGCTTAGGGGCAGGGGGGGCTTTCTTT
-	TRBV18	TRBJ2-1	TRBD2	CASSSTSGTSFSVQFF	TGTGCCAGCTCGTCTACTTCCGGGACTAGTTTTAGTGTGCAGTTCTTC
-	TRBV6-1	TRBJ2-5	TRBD1	CASSEADRVQETQYF	TGTGCCAGCAGTGAGGCGGACAGGGTTCAAGAGACCCAGTACTTC
-	TRBV5-8	TRBJ2-3	TRBD1	CASSADRGYGDTQYF	TGTGCCAGCAGCGCCGACAGGGGTTATGGAGATACGCAGTATTTT
-	TRBV7-2	TRBJ2-7	TRBD1	CASSRDRGYEQYF	TGTGCCAGCAGCAGGGACAGGGGTTACGAGCAGTACTTC
-	TRBV19	TRBJ2-3	TRBD2	CASSVIAGITDTQYF	TGTGCCAGTAGTGTGATAGCGGGAATCACAGATACGCAGTATTTT
-	TRBV18	TRBJ2-5	TRBD1	CASSPDRPIGETQYF	TGTGCCAGCTCACCGGACAGGCCGATCGGGGAGACCCAGTACTTC
-	TRBV15	TRBJ1-1	TRBD1	CATSRDRGLPEAFF	TGTGCCACCAGCAGGGACAGGGGGTTGCCTGAAGCTTTCTTT
-	TRBV29-1	TRBJ2-3	-	CSVGRSDTQYF	TGCAGCGTCGGACGGTCAGATACGCAGTATTTT
-	TRBV27	TRBJ2-1	TRBD2	CASSFHAGGPQKYNEQFF	TGTGCCAGCAGTTTTCATGCGGGAGGGCCCCAAAAATACAATGAGCAGTTCTTC
-	TRBV15	TRBJ1-2	-	CASSLIGAEYGYTF	TGTGCCAGTTCGCTAATAGGGGCTGAATATGGCTACACCTTC
-	TRBV6-6	TRBJ2-5	TRBD1	CASRPAGTGQETQYF	TGTGCCAGCAGGCCAGCCGGGACAGGCCAAGAGACCCAGTACTTC
-	TRBV7-8	TRBJ2-7	-	CASSLGLGTYEQYF	TGTGCCAGCAGCTTAGGGCTGGGAACCTACGAGCAGTACTTC
-	TRBV29-1	TRBJ1-3	-	CSVEQGGGNTIYF	TGCAGCGTTGAACAGGGAGGTGGAAACACCATATATTTT
-	TRBV7-9	TRBJ1-5	TRBD1	CASSSGTGPNQPQHF	TGTGCCAGCAGCTCCGGGACAGGGCCAAATCAGCCCCAGCATTTT
once	TRBV2	TRBJ2-2	-	CASSGGDRGSGELFF	TGTGCCAGCAGTGGGGGGGATCGAGGTAGCGGGGAGCTGTTTTTT
-	TRBV6-5	TRBJ2-2	-	CASKWRLNTGELFF	TGTGCCAGCAAGTGGCGGCTGAACACCGGGGAGCTGTTTTTT
few	TRBV18	TRBJ1-2	TRBD1	CASSPTTGEGYTF	TGTGCCAGCTCACCGACGACAGGGGAAGGCTACACCTTC
-	TRBV13	TRBJ2-7	-	CASSYGVSNSYEQYF	TGTGCCAGCAGCTACGGGGTTTCCAACTCCTACGAGCAGTACTTC
-	TRBV5-1	TRBJ2-3	TRBD2	CASIDGGDTQYF	TGCGCCAGCATCGACGGGGGGGATACGCAGTATTTT
-	TRBV6-5	TRBJ1-2	TRBD1	CASRGTGVFYGYTF	TGTGCCAGCAGGGGGACAGGGGTTTTTTATGGCTACACCTTC
-	TRBV30	TRBJ2-2	TRBD1	CAWRGTVTGELFF	TGTGCCTGGAGGGGGACAGTGACCGGGGAGCTGTTTTTT
-	TRBV5-5	TRBJ1-3	-	CASSFGVSGNTIYF	TGTGCCAGCAGCTTCGGCGTCTCTGGAAACACCATATATTTT
-	TRBV14	TRBJ2-7	-	CASSQLFSSSYEQYF	TGTGCCAGCAGCCAACTCTTCTCGAGCTCCTACGAGCAGTACTTC
-	TRBV5-6	TRBJ2-1	TRBD2	CASSPGLAGRRGAYNEQFF	TGTGCCAGCAGCCCCGGGTTAGCGGGGAGAAGAGGAGCCTACAATGAGCAGTTCTTC
-	TRBV5-4	TRBJ1-1	-	CASSLKLIQNTEAFF	TGTGCCAGCAGTCTCAAACTAATACAGAACACTGAAGCTTTCTTT
-	TRBV7-6	TRBJ2-7	TRBD2	CASSLGASGLAGNEQYF	TGTGCCAGCAGCTTAGGGGCTAGCGGGTTGGCCGGCAACGAGCAGTACTTC
-	TRBV5-8	TRBJ2-6	TRBD1	CASSLATGAGANVLTF	TGTGCCAGCAGCTTGGCGACAGGGGCCGGGGCCAACGTCCTGACTTTC
-	TRBV25-1	TRBJ2-7	-	CASRIYRDGSYEQYF	TGTGCCAGCAGAATCTATCGGGACGGGTCCTACGAGCAGTACTTC
-	TRBV5-5	TRBJ2-7	TRBD2	CASSMGTSGRNPYYEQYF	TGTGCCAGCAGCATGGGGACTAGCGGGAGAAACCCTTACTACGAGCAGTACTTC
-	TRBV21-1	TRBJ1-5	-	CASSKGTGVPRPQHF	TGTGCCAGCAGCAAAGGGACAGGGGTGCCGAGGCCCCAGCATTTT
-	TRBV29-1	TRBJ1-4	-	CSVRQGRSEKLFF	TGCAGCGTTCGGCAGGGAAGGAGTGAAAAACTGTTTTTT
-	TRBV30	TRBJ1-4	-	CARSGGLLGVTNEKLFF	TGTGCCCGCTCGGGGGGCCTCCTAGGGGTAACTAATGAAAAACTGTTTTTT
-	TRBV11-2	TRBJ2-7	-	CASSLEYSYEQYF	TGTGCCAGCAGCTTAGAGTACAGCTACGAGCAGTACTTC
-	TRBV7-8	TRBJ1-4	TRBD1	CASRKDRGTSEKLFF	TGTGCCAGCAGGAAGGACAGGGGCACGAGTGAAAAACTGTTTTTT
-	TRBV2	TRBJ2-3	-	CASNFPDTQYF	TGTGCCAGCAATTTTCCAGATACGCAGTATTTT
-	TRBV18	TRBJ2-3	-	CASSPIRVPTDTQYF	TGTGCCAGCTCACCCATCCGGGTTCCCACAGATACGCAGTATTTT
once	TRBV5-4	TRBJ2-7	-	CASSRRESYEQYF	TGTGCCAGCAGCCGGCGGGAATCCTACGAGCAGTACTTC
once	TRBV5-4	TRBJ2-1	-	CASSQGPADEQFF	TGTGCCAGCAGCCAGGGACCTGCCGATGAGCAGTTCTTC
-	TRBV15	TRBJ2-1	TRBD2	CATSRDRLADNEQFF	TGTGCCACCAGCAGAGATCGGCTAGCGGACAATGAGCAGTTCTTC
-	TRBV7-9	TRBJ2-7	TRBD1	CASSFDRESVLYF	TGTGCCAGCAGCTTCGACAGGGAAAGTGTTCTGTACTTC
-	TRBV5-5	TRBJ2-3	-	CASSLVRRRTDTQYF	TGTGCCAGCAGCTTGGTGAGGCGGAGGACAGATACGCAGTATTTT
-	TRBV7-6	TRBJ2-7	-	CASSFGRDYEQYF	TGTGCCAGCAGCTTCGGCAGGGACTACGAGCAGTACTTC
-	TRBV6-1	TRBJ2-7	-	CATLLPTGTSYEQYF	TGTGCCACCCTACTACCTACAGGGACGTCCTACGAGCAGTACTTC
-	TRBV7-6	TRBJ2-2	-	CASRTPGTGELFF	TGTGCCAGCAGAACTCCCGGGACCGGGGAGCTGTTTTTT
-	TRBV9	TRBJ2-1	TRBD2	CASSVDPAGVSYNEQFF	TGTGCCAGCAGCGTAGACCCAGCGGGAGTATCCTACAATGAGCAGTTCTTC
-	TRBV5-4	TRBJ1-4	-	CASSFSSEKLFF	TGTGCCAGCAGCTTCTCGAGTGAAAAACTGTTTTTT